Shown below are 20 T cell receptor beta chains from a single sample sequenced in a study of T cells in Graves' hyperthyroidism and ophthalmopathy. Authors of the study amplified TCR beta CDR3 regions from RNA transcripts. Carried out on the TCR CDR3, a first-round RT-PCR used the HTBI primer set. TCRdb fed the multiplex PCR reads into MiXCR, producing one record per CDR3 protein. The sample records about 300,000 distinct CDR3 sequences, 15% to 20% being singletons. The specimen was blood. The receptor set was obtained from a man between 25 and 39 years old with Graves' hyperthyroidism.

This clonotype was counted many times. This rearrangement joins TRBV5-1 to TRBJ2-5, with a weak D call TRBD1 (5 bases). Trimming cost V 0 bases and J 7 bases, with 16 bases left between them. The CDR3 length is 15 residues. In germline, CDR1 is SGHRS, CDR2 YFSETQ. CDR3 loop: CASSLAPDRQGTQYF. DNA of the CDR3: TGCGCCAGCAGCTTGGCCCCGGACCGTCAGGGGACCCAGTACTTC.

The gene calls are TRBV15 and TRBJ2-1; no definite D call. This CDR3 region has 16 residues. Germline V gives CDR1 LNHNV, CDR2 YYDKDF (reference sequence). Trimming took off 0 bases at V and 1 base at J, with 10 bases between the two ends. CDR3 sequence reads: CATSRDWETSYNEQFF. The CDR3 DNA follows: TGTGCCACCAGCAGAGATTGGGAAACTTCCTACAATGAGCAGTTCTTC.

This clonotype was recorded many times. The chain couples TRBV5-1 to TRBJ2-3; 7 bases fit TRBD2. V dropped 4 bases and J dropped 0; count of bases not matched to a gene: 5. CDR3 size: 15 residues. Germline values: CDR1 SGHRS, CDR2 YFSETQ. The CDR3 is CASSLSGTSTDTQYF. CDR3 bases: TGCGCCAGCAGCCTCAGCGGGACGAGCACAGATACGCAGTATTTT.

This clonotype was detected ten times or more. The V and J genes are TRBV28 and TRBJ2-1; D is undetermined. The CDR3 runs to 15 residues. Between the trimmed V and J ends, which lost 6 bases and 8 bases, there was a span of 20 bases. From germline, CDR1 is MDHEN and CDR2 SYDVKM. In nucleotides, the CDR3 is TGTGCCAGCAGCTCATGGGGTATATCATCGGATGAGCAGTTCTTC. Residues: CASSSWGISSDEQFF.

V and J are TRBV5-6 and TRBJ2-2, with D perhaps TRBD2 (6 bases). Trimming left V 0 bases short and J 7 bases short, with 13 bases between. CDR1 is SGHDT, CDR2 YYEEEE, per germline. This CDR3 has 15 amino acids. The CDR3 nucleotides are TGTGCCAGCAGCTTGGATGGACTATTTATCGGGGAGCTGTTTTTT. It yields the protein CASSLDGLFIGELFF. Combining the CDR3 with reference TRBV5-6 and TRBJ2-2 gives the whole variable domain DAGVTQSPTHLIKTRGQQVTLRCSPKSGHDTVSWYQQALGQGPQFIFQYYEEEERQRGNFPDRFSGHQFPNYSSELNVNALLLGDSALYLCASSLDGLFIGELFFGEGSRLTVL.

V usage is TRBV15 and J usage is TRBJ2-7; D assignment may be TRBD1 or TRBD2 (6 bases each). The CDR3 extends over 15 amino acids. Trimming took 5 bases from V and 2 from J, leaving 16 bases between them. Per the germline V gene, CDR1 is LNHNV and CDR2 is YYDKDF (reference sequence). The CDR3 here is CATSSSGARTYEQYF. The CDR3, as DNA: TGTGCCACCAGCTCTTCGGGGGCCCGGACCTACGAGCAGTACTTC. The complete variable domain, with remaining parts taken from reference TRBV15 and TRBJ2-7, reads DAMVIQNPRYQVTQFGKPVTLSCSQTLNHNVMYWYQQKSSQAPKLLFHYYDKDFNNEADTPDNFQSRRPNTSFCFLDIRSPGLGDTAMYLCATSSSGARTYEQYFGPGTRLTVT.

This clonotype has just a few counts. The chain links TRBV9 to TRBJ2-2, with D unresolved. Trimming cost V 0 bases and J 1 base, with 4 bases left between them. The CDR3 covers 14 residues. Per germline, CDR1 SGDLS and CDR2 YYNGEE. The CDR3 loop is CASSVVVNTGELFF. DNA of the CDR3: TGTGCCAGCAGCGTAGTGGTGAACACCGGGGAGCTGTTTTTT.

Worth noting for this clonotype: A much larger clone differs by one base, so this may be a read error. The chain carries TRBV7-2 and TRBJ2-7; 11 positions agree with TRBD2. Germline-derived CDR1 and CDR2 are SGHTA and FQGNSA. With 2 bases clipped from V and 3 bases from J, the junction kept 3 bases outside the gene matches. This CDR3 comprises 15 residues. In nucleotides, the CDR3 is TGTACCAGCAGCTTATCTAGCGGGGGGCTCTACGAGCAGTACTTC. Protein: CTSSLSSGGLYEQYF.

This clonotype was detected many times. CDR3 coding DNA: TGTGCCACCTCTCTCACAGGGTTCACAGATACGCAGTATTTT. Its translation: CATSLTGFTDTQYF. This chain uses TRBV2 with TRBJ2-3; TRBD1 is a possible D gene (6 bases). This CDR3 region has 14 residues. Germline CDR1 SNHLY, CDR2 FYNNEI. V was trimmed by 10 bases and J by 2 bases, leaving 16 bases between them.

The rearrangement links TRBV20-1 to TRBJ1-1, with D uncertain. This CDR3 has 13 amino acids. The germline V gene has CDR1 DFQATT and CDR2 SNEGSKA (reference sequence). Trimming took off 0 bases at V and 2 bases at J, with 7 bases between the two ends. The CDR3 DNA reads as TGCAGTGCTAGAGAGCCAGGAAACACTGAAGCTTTCTTT. Residues: CSAREPGNTEAFF.

This clonotype has ten or more counts. The chain combines TRBV2 with TRBJ2-3, with 14 nucleotides matching TRBD2. This CDR3 has 14 amino acids. The germline CDR1 and CDR2 sequences are SNHLY and FYNNEI. V lost 9 bases, J lost 3 bases, and 2 bases stayed unmatched. CDR3 in amino acids: CASRLAGGTDTQYF. In DNA form, the CDR3 reads TGTGCCAGTCGACTAGCGGGAGGGACAGATACGCAGTATTTT.

This clonotype was counted a few times. J is TRBJ2-1 and V is TRBV20-1; D not resolved. The ends were cut back, 4 bases at V and 5 bases at J, with 12 bases in the middle. There are 13 residues in the CDR3. Germline V CDR1 and CDR2: DFQATT, SNEGSKA (reference sequence). The CDR3 spells CSANSRLNNEQFF. The CDR3 DNA reads as TGCAGTGCTAATTCGCGGTTAAACAATGAGCAGTTCTTC.

The genes are TRBV7-9 and TRBJ2-7; D not certain. V shed 5 bases and J shed 2 bases, with 10 bases lying between them. Germline-derived CDR1 and CDR2 are SEHNR and FQNEAQ (reference sequence). This CDR3 is built from 13 residues. CDR3 in DNA: TGTGCCAGCAGCATGGGGTTACCCTACGAGCAGTACTTC. It yields the protein CASSMGLPYEQYF.

This clonotype appeared many times. This chain uses TRBV7-9 with TRBJ2-1; D not certain. The CDR3 runs 15 residues. The germline V gene encodes CDR1 SEHNR and CDR2 FQNEAQ (reference sequence). The germline V and J ends were trimmed by 2 bases and 5 bases, with 13 bases remaining between them. CDR3 protein: CASSLLTIVDNEQFF. In DNA form, the CDR3 reads TGTGCCAGCAGCTTATTAACTATTGTGGACAATGAGCAGTTCTTC.

This clonotype has ten or more counts. The chain recombines TRBV7-8 with TRBJ2-3; unclear D gene. CDR3 length: 15 amino acids. Germline V lookup: CDR1 SGHVS, CDR2 FQNEAQ. Trimming stripped 3 bases from V and 4 bases from J, with 14 bases between. The CDR3 loop is CASSLARIQADTQYF. For the CDR3, the DNA is TGTGCCAGCAGCTTGGCTAGAATTCAGGCAGATACGCAGTATTTT. The variable domain in full, completed from reference TRBV7-8 and TRBJ2-3, reads GAGVSQSPRYKVAKRGQDVALRCDPISGHVSLFWYQQALGQGPEFLTYFQNEAQLDKSGLPSDRFFAERPEGSVSTLKIQRTQQEDSAVYLCASSLARIQADTQYFGPGTRLTVL.

This clonotype was observed at least ten times. J is TRBJ2-1 and V is TRBV11-2, with TRBD2 matching 15 bases. The CDR3 has 17 residues. Losses at the gene ends were 8 bases for V and 4 bases for J; bases not matched to a gene: 9. Germline values: CDR1 SGHAT, CDR2 FQNNGV. CDR3 coding DNA: TGTGCCAGCCGGACTAGCGGGAGGGCAAGAAGGTACAATGAGCAGTTCTTC. It is translated as CASRTSGRARRYNEQFF.

This clonotype came up many times. This chain connects TRBV27 to TRBJ2-7, with a tentative D call TRBD2 (6 bases). Germline V gene lookup returns CDR1 MNHEY and CDR2 SMNVEV (reference sequence). The CDR3 loop spans 21 amino acids. The ends were cut back, 1 base at V and 0 bases at J, with 28 bases in the middle. Here the CDR3 DNA reads TGTGCCAGCAGTTTATATATGCGGGATCCCACTACGGTCCCCCTCTCCTACGAGCAGTACTTC. It codes for CASSLYMRDPTTVPLSYEQYF.

The chain joins TRBV7-8 to TRBJ1-5; 10 positions agree with TRBD1. J lost 7 bases, V lost 5 bases, and 11 bases had no gene match. The CDR3 has 16 residues. Per the germline V gene, CDR1 is SGHVS and CDR2 is FQNEAQ. For the CDR3, the DNA is TGTGCCAGCAGCCTGCACCGGGACAGGGGATCCCAGCCCCAGCATTTT. Translating it yields CASSLHRDRGSQPQHF.

In this sample, this clonotype turned up many times. V usage is TRBV29-1 and J usage is TRBJ1-1; 9 bases match TRBD1. This CDR3 has 13 amino acids. In germline, CDR1 is SQVTM, CDR2 ANQGSEA. The trim removed 1 base at V and 4 bases at J, leaving 1 base unmatched. CDR3 residues: CSVEGTGVTEAFF. The CDR3 nucleotides are TGCAGCGTTGAAGGGACAGGGGTCACTGAAGCTTTCTTT.

The V gene is TRBV19, the J gene TRBJ2-2; D gene ambiguous. Germline V CDR1 and CDR2: LNHDA, SQIVND (reference sequence). The CDR3 runs 13 residues. V lost 6 bases to trimming and J lost 6 bases, with 11 bases between them. For the CDR3, the DNA is TGTGCCAGTAGCATACTCAGAGCCGGGGAGCTGTTTTTT. This encodes CASSILRAGELFF.